One T cell receptor (beta chain) is described in this entry. Its antigen is still unknown. Per-base qualities were not stored, and no clone one base away is much larger. The CDR1 and CDR2 encoded by the germline V gene (reference sequence) are MNHEY and SMNVEV. There are 13 amino acids in the CDR3, from cysteine to phenylalanine inclusive. Just the 39-base CDR3 DNA is kept, in frame starting at base 1. Trimming costs V 5 bases and J 6 bases, and their ends lie 11 bases apart. This record comes from a study of graft-versus-host responses after intestinal transplantation (dated by TCRdb to 2020 to 2023). Background on the whole study: The transplants that recipients got were multivisceral, liver-intestinal, or isolated intestinal. Alloreactive clones were identified by sequencing pre-transplant mixed lymphocyte reaction products and comparing these products with unstimulated pre-transplant donor and recipient T cells. All recipients received anti-thymocyte globulin induction followed by maintenance tacrolimus and steroids for roughly 3 years. Rather than being sequenced by the commercial service, samples from a few later patients were sequenced in-house on an Illumina MiSeq and processed with MiXCR. The cohort enrolled 20 to 25 intestinal transplant recipients, one of whom was a retransplant, and a few patients without pretransplant specimens were excluded. After intestinal transplantation, graft-versus-host and host-versus-graft alloreactive T cell clones in the graft, circulation and bone marrow were tracked using bulk TCR-beta CDR3 sequencing. Donor T cell macrochimerism was defined as a peak of at least 4% donor T cells among recipient peripheral blood mononuclear cells.

The library was produced with the immunoSEQ multiplex PCR assay. For most patients, genomic DNA was subjected to high-throughput TCR-beta CDR3 sequencing by Adaptive Biotechnologies. The paper's data handling went like this. TCR sequencing data were retrieved from Adaptive's ImmunoSEQ software for 15 to 20 patients, whereas three other patients were processed with MiXCR and VDJtools. Because the origin of CDR3 nucleotide sequences shared between donor and recipient could not be assigned, those sequences were removed. To be classed as alloreactive, a clone needed at least 2-fold expansion over unstimulated cells and a minimum CFSE-low frequency of 0.002% (template counts) or 0.001% (read counts). Clones detected in sequenced pre-transplant spleen, lymph node, or MLR CFSE-low populations of the donor or recipient were defined as mappable. The cumulative frequency of alloreactive clones was calculated as a percentage of all sequences, weighted by copy number. TCRdb re-hosts the immuneACCESS table, in-frame sequences only. Its copies lack some clones; in the studies checked, an unresolved V gene accounts for under half of them, and the cause for the rest is not known. The D gene and trimming were derived from the DNA, and the V and J assignments and clone size from that table. The sample contains approximately 58,000 clones, around nine tenths of them found a single time. The top ten clones comprise around 1.5% of the sample.

In the first month after transplant, blood samples were collected up to 4 times, and after that at least monthly when available. The research as a whole found: Early after transplant, peak levels of circulating GvH clones were associated with declines in HvG clones. High GvH to HvG T cell clonal ratios were observed in the allografts of patients with donor T cell macrochimerism. GvH clones turned up in recipient bone marrow, with some appearing earlier in ileal mucosa or blood, a pattern consistent with an intestinal mucosal origin. The relatively low number and heterogeneity of intestinal transplant patients limited the conclusions.

The sequenced sample was PBMCs, obtained 26 days after transplant. This sequence originates from a human patient who received an intestinal transplant, so some T cells may come from the graft donor. The rearranged chain carries TRBV27 and TRBJ2-1; confidence is insufficient to name the D gene. The bases read TGTGCCAGCAGTCCGAGAGGTGGCAATGAGCAGTTCTTC. This encodes CASSPRGGNEQFF.